This entry lists 3 T cell receptor beta chains sequenced from one sample in a study of human T cells and chemical hapten exposure. Indicated time point: patch test 3, about 24 weeks after DPC sensitization. The treatment was: therapeutic diphenylcyclopropenone sensitization with weekly scalp DPC. TCRdb reprocessed the RACE reads via MiXCR and lists one record per CDR3 protein. The sample holds over 100,000 distinct CDR3 sequences, 11% seen once. The input for sequencing was whole blood, taken in connection with sensitization to the hapten diphenylcyclopropenone (DPC). The receptors come from a woman in her fifties or sixties with alopecia areata. Some clones in this sample may be carry-over from other donors' samples.

This clonotype was seen a few times. The V gene is TRBV7-2, the J gene TRBJ2-3; unclear D gene. Germline V CDR1 and CDR2: SGHTA, FQGNSA. V was pared by 5 bases and J by 4 bases, with 10 bases between. The CDR3 is made up of 13 amino acids. The CDR3 protein is CASSPEIADTQYF. The CDR3 region has the DNA TGTGCCAGCAGCCCGGAGATCGCAGATACGCAGTATTTT.

This clonotype was detected ten times or more. The chain is built from TRBV29-1 and TRBJ2-1, with D perhaps matching TRBD2 (6 bases). V lost 0 bases and J lost 0, with 15 bases in between. The CDR3 extends over 17 amino acids. Germline loops: CDR1 SQVTM, CDR2 ANQGSEA. The CDR3 DNA is TGCAGCGTTGAAGATAGTGTAGGAGGGAGCTCCTACAATGAGCAGTTCTTC. It yields the protein CSVEDSVGGSSYNEQFF.

This clonotype occurred many times. The V and J genes are TRBV29-1 and TRBJ2-7; the D gene is possibly TRBD2 (7 bases). The V and J ends lost 2 bases and 5 bases respectively, with 16 bases between them. This CDR3 is built from 14 residues. Germline V gives CDR1 SQVTM, CDR2 ANQGSEA. CDR3 sequence (DNA): TGCAGCGTTGAAAGGGGACGGGGGGCTCACGAGCAGTACTTC. Amino acid sequence: CSVERGRGAHEQYF.